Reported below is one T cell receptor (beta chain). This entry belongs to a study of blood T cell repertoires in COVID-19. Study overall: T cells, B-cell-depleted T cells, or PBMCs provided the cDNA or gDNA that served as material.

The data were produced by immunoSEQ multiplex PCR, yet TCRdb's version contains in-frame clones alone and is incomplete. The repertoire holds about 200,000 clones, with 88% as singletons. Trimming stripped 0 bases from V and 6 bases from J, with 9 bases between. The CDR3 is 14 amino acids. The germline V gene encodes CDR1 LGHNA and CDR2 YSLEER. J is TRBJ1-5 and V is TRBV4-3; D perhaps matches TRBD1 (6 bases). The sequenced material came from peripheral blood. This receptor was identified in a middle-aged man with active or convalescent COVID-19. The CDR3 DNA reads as TGCGCCAGCAGCCAAGATACAGGGTTTCAGCCCCAGCATTTT. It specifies CASSQDTGFQPQHF.